This T cell receptor beta chain was sequenced for a study of T cell changes during pregnancy in multiple sclerosis. Data came from immunoSEQ multiplex PCR; TCRdb stores just in-frame clones and leaves some out. The sample has 50,000 or so clones; around 92% are singletons. In the case of this clone: The sample holds other DNA sequences that translate to the same CDR3.

This specimen was CD4+ T cells from peripheral blood mononuclear cells, taken in the third trimester of pregnancy. The TCR comes from a female donor with multiple sclerosis, enrolled in a pregnancy study.

The CDR3 reads CASSVGLAGGETQYF. CDR3 nucleotide sequence: TGTGCCAGCAGCGTAGGTCTAGCGGGGGGAGAGACCCAGTACTTC. The J gene is TRBJ2-5, the V gene TRBV9; 11 nucleotides align to TRBD2. Trimming cost V 0 bases and J 4 bases; bases outside gene matches: 2. Germline lookup yields CDR1 SGDLS and CDR2 YYNGEE. This CDR3 is 15 amino acids long.